This TCR beta chain is drawn from a study of blood T cell repertoires in COVID-19. About the research overall: Specimens from acute and convalescent COVID-19 originated in the United States, Italy and Spain. T cells, B-cell-depleted T cells, or PBMCs supplied cDNA or gDNA.

In the source study's methods: Counts of nucleated cells, estimated from reference gene primer amplification, were obtained. Data came from immunoSEQ multiplex PCR; TCRdb stores just in-frame clones and leaves some out. D and trimming come from the DNA, and the V and J calls and clone size come from that table. The sample holds over 150,000 clones, more than 85% seen once. CDR1 is MNHEY, CDR2 SMNVEV, per germline (reference sequence). The CDR3 sequence is 16 residues long. The trim removed 4 bases at V and 6 bases at J, leaving 14 bases unmatched. Followed longitudinally, the Seattle patients had been enrolled during active infection.

The material sequenced was peripheral blood. The V call is TRBV27, the J call TRBJ2-5; TRBD1 agrees at 7 bases. The sequence derives from a woman of 80 years or more with COVID-19, enrolled during active disease. CDR3 nucleotide sequence: TGTGCCAGCAGTTCCACAGAAGGGGGCTTCTCGAAGACCCAGTACTTC. It specifies CASSSTEGGFSKTQYF.